One and the same sample provided the 12 T cell receptor beta chains below, sequenced in a study of long-term antiretroviral therapy in people with HIV. Researchers report immunoSEQ v3.0 was run at survey level. This table comes from immunoSEQ multiplex PCR, and its TCRdb copy is limited to in-frame clones, with some not included. Counted here are about 32,000 clones, 90% to 95% occurring once; the ten biggest clones make up roughly 4%. The sequencing here drew on unsorted PBMCs, taken 4.1 years after starting antiretroviral therapy. Receptor source: a woman aged 50 to 65 with HIV.

The chain links TRBV6-6 to TRBJ2-7; 8 bases map to TRBD2. Germline CDR1 MNHNY, CDR2 SVGAGI (reference sequence). CDR3 length: 16 residues. J was trimmed by 4 bases and V by 6 bases; bases with no gene match: 14. The CDR3 region is CASSPLETSAAYEQYF. In DNA, the CDR3 is TGTGCCAGCAGCCCGCTAGAGACTAGCGCGGCGTACGAGCAGTACTTC.

The chain links TRBV2 to TRBJ1-5, with a possible D match to TRBD1 (5 bases). Germline V lookup: CDR1 SNHLY, CDR2 FYNNEI. The germline V and J ends were trimmed by 3 bases and 1 base, with 7 bases remaining between them. The CDR3 totals 14 residues. Written as DNA, the CDR3 is TGTGCCAGCAGTGACAGGGTAAGCAATCAGCCCCAGCATTTT. Protein: CASSDRVSNQPQHF.

This clone appeared once. The chain links TRBV5-1 to TRBJ2-3; 13 positions agree with TRBD2. Germline values: CDR1 SGHRS, CDR2 YFSETQ. The trim removed 5 bases at V and 2 bases at J, leaving 5 bases unmatched. The CDR3 is 16 amino acids. The CDR3 DNA sequence: TGCGCCAGCAGATCCGGACTAGCGGGGGCCACAGATACGCAGTATTTT. It is translated as CASRSGLAGATDTQYF.

The chain combines TRBV2 with TRBJ2-1, with a weak D call TRBD1 (6 bases). V was cut by 6 bases and J by 10 bases, with 13 bases left in between. This CDR3 spans 12 amino acids. CDR1 and CDR2 from the germline V gene are SNHLY and FYNNEI. CDR3 DNA sequence: TGTGCCAGCAGGGGCACAGGGCAAGAGCAGTTCTTC. Residues: CASRGTGQEQFF.

This clone was recorded once. This rearrangement joins TRBV5-1 to TRBJ2-5; no clear D. Germline V lookup: CDR1 SGHRS, CDR2 YFSETQ. The CDR3 sequence is 11 residues long. Trimming stripped 3 bases from V and 2 bases from J, with 2 bases between. CDR3 residues: CASSSQETQYF. CDR3 coding DNA: TGCGCCAGCAGCTCTCAAGAGACCCAGTACTTC. The full variable domain, its missing parts supplied by reference TRBV5-1 and TRBJ2-5, is KAGVTQTPRYLIKTRGQQVTLSCSPISGHRSVSWYQQTPGQGLQFLFEYFSETQRNKGNFPGRFSGRQFSNSRSEMNVSTLELGDSALYLCASSSQETQYFGPGTRLLVL.

This clone showed up just once. V gene TRBV6-4 combines with J gene TRBJ2-1; D uncertain. CDR3 length equals 15 residues. Trimming pared 4 bases from V and 0 bases from J, leaving 10 bases between. CDR1 and CDR2 (germline): MRHNA, SNTAGT. Written as DNA, the CDR3 is TGTGCCAGCAGTGCAGGCGAACACTCCTACAATGAGCAGTTCTTC. The encoded protein is CASSAGEHSYNEQFF.

The V and J genes are TRBV7-3 and TRBJ2-3; perhaps D is TRBD1 or TRBD2 (6 bases each). V shed 3 bases and J shed 5 bases, with 15 bases lying between them. The germline CDR1 and CDR2 sequences are SGHTA and FQGTGA. There are 15 residues in the CDR3. The CDR3 sequence: CASSFSGGPIDTQYF. The CDR3 nucleotides read TGTGCCAGCAGCTTTTCCGGGGGCCCGATAGATACGCAGTATTTT. Full variable domain (rest looked up from reference TRBV7-3 and TRBJ2-3): GAGVSQTPSNKVTEKGKYVELRCDPISGHTALYWYRQSLGQGPEFLIYFQGTGAADDSGLPNDRFFAVRPEGSVSTLKIQRTERGDSAVYLCASSFSGGPIDTQYFGPGTRLTVL.

V and J are TRBV29-1 and TRBJ2-3, with D unclear. V dropped 4 bases and J dropped 0 bases, with 5 bases sitting between them. CDR1 is SQVTM, CDR2 ANQGSEA, per germline. The CDR3 runs 12 residues. DNA for the CDR3: TGCAGCGTTGCCCAGAGCACAGATACGCAGTATTTT. Its translation: CSVAQSTDTQYF.

The chain has TRBV21-1 and TRBJ1-2; TRBD1 is the table's D call and was not checked against the DNA. TRBV21-1 is noted as a pseudogene. This CDR3 has 15 residues. CDR3 amino acids: CASSKCRVANYGYTF. CDR3 sequence (DNA): TGTGCCAGCAGCAAGTGCAGGGTTGCTAACTATGGCTACACCTTC.

The gene calls are TRBV18 and TRBJ2-7, with D possibly called TRBD1 or TRBD2 (5 bases each). The CDR3 consists of 13 residues. V lost 6 bases, J lost 3 bases, and 12 bases lay in between. In germline, CDR1 is KGHSH, CDR2 LQKENI. This CDR3 is CASSGTDRYEQYF. CDR3 DNA: TGTGCCAGCTCGGGGACCGATCGCTACGAGCAGTACTTC.

This clone is a singleton in its sample. The J gene is TRBJ2-2, the V gene TRBV6-5; D unresolved. Trimming took off 7 bases at V and 2 bases at J, with 8 bases between the two ends. Per germline, CDR1 MNHEY and CDR2 SVGAGI. This CDR3 is built from 13 residues. The CDR3 sequence is CASIDSNTGELFF. For the CDR3, the DNA is TGTGCCAGCATTGACTCCAACACCGGGGAGCTGTTTTTT.

The chain links TRBV7-9 to TRBJ2-7; 9 nucleotides align to TRBD1. The CDR3 totals 16 residues. V shed 4 bases, J shed 0 bases, and the junction held 7 bases outside the gene matches. Germline V CDR1 and CDR2: SEHNR, FQNEAQ (reference sequence). The CDR3 reads CASSSVTGQGSYEQYF. The CDR3 DNA is TGTGCCAGCAGCTCCGTTACGGGACAGGGCTCCTACGAGCAGTACTTC.